These T cell receptor beta chains were read from a single sample in a study of blood T cell repertoires in COVID-19. Profiled with immunoSEQ multiplex PCR; TCRdb holds only in-frame clones, not every one. The sample yields approximately 320,000 clones, roughly 86% seen once. Sequenced input: PBMCs or T cells enriched from blood (not recorded which). Receptors were obtained from a woman aged 18-30 years who had recovered from COVID-19. Both conserved end residues are part of each CDR3. D genes are given only for firm matches. A clone size is listed for some rows: how often the clone was seen (once, few, many), or a class if it is expanded.

>.|TRBV7-9|.|TRBJ2-7
TGTGCCAGCAGCTTAGACCGGGGGGCCCCCGTGCAGTACTTC
CASSLDRGAPVQYF
>once|TRBV5-1|TRBD1|TRBJ2-7
TGCGCCAGCAGCTCCCGGGGACAGAACGACGAGCAGTACTTC
CASSSRGQNDEQYF
>.|TRBV7-2|.|TRBJ1-5
TGTGCCAGCAGCTTAGCGGGAGGGTCCAATCAGCCCCAGCATTTT
CASSLAGGSNQPQHF
>.|TRBV3-1/TRBV3-2|.|TRBJ1-6
TGTGCCAGCAGCCAAGATCCGAAGCCAGGTACGCCCCAGTATAATTCACCCCTCCACTTT
CASSQDPKPGTPQYNSPLHF
>.|TRBV19|.|TRBJ1-5
TGTGCCAGTAGTATATCAGGGGACAATCAGCCCCAGCATTTT
CASSISGDNQPQHF
>.|TRBV7-6|.|TRBJ1-6
TGTGCCAGCAGCGAGGGCGCCTACTCCTATAATTCACCCCTCCACTTT
CASSEGAYSYNSPLHF
>.|TRBV19|TRBD1|TRBJ1-5
TGTGCCAGTAGTACCGACAGGGTTCAGCAGCCCCAGCATTTT
CASSTDRVQQPQHF
>.|TRBV3-1/TRBV3-2|TRBD2|TRBJ2-2
TGTGCCAGCAGCCGAACCGCCGGGACTAGCGGCGGGGAGCTGTTTTTT
CASSRTAGTSGGELFF
>.|TRBV19|.|TRBJ1-2
TGTGCCAGTTCAGTCGCCCTCAGTGGCTACACCTTC
CASSVALSGYTF
>.|TRBV6-5|TRBD1|TRBJ1-1
TGTGCCAGCAGTTACTCGTACCAGGGGGGAACTGAAGCTTTCTTT
CASSYSYQGGTEAFF
>.|TRBV10-3|.|TRBJ1-1
TGTGCCATCAGGCCGGGTGGCACTGAAGCTTTCTTT
CAIRPGGTEAFF